This entry features one T cell receptor beta chain sequence. Antigen specificity is unknown. This CDR3 region has 17 residues. Germline CDR1 LNHDA, CDR2 SQIVND (reference sequence). With 7 bases removed from V and 6 bases from J, the gap between germline ends came to 25 bases. This sample was taken from a study of cytomegalovirus exposure and HLA in healthy donors. Study conclusions and caveats: V segments that were indistinguishable, TRBV6-2 and TRBV6-3 among them, were omitted from analysis.

60 Vbeta and 13 Jbeta primers were used in PCR. Generated by immunoSEQ multiplex PCR, the TCRdb table keeps only in-frame clones and is missing some. The sample holds roughly 100,000 clones, about 74% seen once. Sequencing input: PBMCs. The receptor was isolated from a male donor in good health and CMV-seropositive. The genes are TRBV19 and TRBJ1-5; maybe TRBD1 (5 bases). This CDR3 reads CASTTGLLFLGIQPQHF. CDR3 DNA: TGTGCCAGTACCACGGGACTTCTGTTTTTGGGTATTCAGCCCCAGCATTTT.